This T cell receptor beta chain was sequenced for a study of CXCR3-negative and CXCR3-positive naive CD8 T cells (dated by TCRdb to the late 2010s). Some background on the complete study: About 135 million TRB reads were obtained in total, roughly 1.5 +/- 0.3 million reads per library. Diversity and physicochemical repertoire analyses were performed on some 10 donors pooled from two independent experiments. TRBV-TRBJ cluster analysis included naive subsets from roughly 5 donors and memory cells from 3 donors. Overall results and qualifications from the work: Because surface CD5, which is linked to self-reactivity in mice, was comparable between the naive subsets, TCR interaction strength was also inferred from the physicochemical properties of TRB CDR3s. TRB CDR3s from CXCR3-positive naive cells showed higher hydrophobicity (lower Kidera factor 4), lower energy, and higher strength and volume indices than CXCR3-negative naive cells. CXCR3 expression partially decreased after cryopreservation, so most assays used freshly isolated PBMCs. Both naive subsets had comparably high repertoire diversity, while memory CD8+ T cells had much lower repertoire diversity. TRBV-TRBJ usage was similar between naive CXCR3-negative and CXCR3-positive cells from the same donor, while memory cells showed distinct patterns.

CDR1 and CDR2 were assigned from the germline V gene (reference sequence) as SEHNR and FQNEAQ. Its CDR3 holds 14 amino acids, cysteine through phenylalanine. The entry carries no DNA sequence. Each CD8+ T cell subset was flow-sorted in triplicate, with roughly 330,000 cells per subset placed directly into RLT lysis buffer. Naive CD8+ T cells were defined stringently as CD45RO-CCR7+CD27+CD95- to exclude memory contaminants. Peripheral blood mononuclear cells were isolated from buffy coats using standard density gradient centrifugation. A FACSAria III was used to flow-sort naive CD8+ T cells into CXCR3-negative and CXCR3-positive populations. An RNeasy Mini Kit was used to extract total RNA from the sorted cells. Sequenced on a NextSeq 550. The Human TCR Profiling Kit (MiLaboratory) was used to make UMI-labeled 5' RACE TRB cDNA libraries. The full amount of extracted RNA was used for cDNA synthesis, and the full amount of resulting cDNA was used for PCR amplification. Libraries were prepared in parallel with an identical number of PCR cycles. The study's own analysis went as follows. MIGEC and MiXCR extracted about 53,000 +/- 10,000 unique UMI-labeled TRB cDNA molecules per library, requiring at least two reads per UMI. An average of roughly 40,000 +/- 10,000 functional in-frame TRB CDR3 nucleotide clonotypes without stop codons was found per library. After each sample was downsampled to 5000 UMI-labeled TRB molecules, VDJtools was used to calculate diversity metrics such as normalized Shannon-Wiener and Chao1. VDJtools was used to calculate clonotype-size-weighted physicochemical properties of the central five CDR3 residues, namely interaction energy, strength, volume and Kidera factor 4. Each CDR3 protein sequence appears as one entry after TCRdb reprocessed the reads, and no DNA is included. These V and J calls are TCRdb output, not the study's own analysis. This sample's listing comprises some 150,000 distinct CDR3 sequences. Approximately 0.28% of the sample belongs to the ten largest clones.

Worth noting for this clonotype: The antigen it recognizes is unknown.

In this chain, TRBV7-9 is recombined with TRBJ1-1; TCRdb reports TRBD1, a call that lacks DNA to check it against. The sequenced sample consisted of naive CXCR3+ CD8+ T cells from blood. This specimen's cell subset or site label, interpreted: CD45RO-CCR7+CD27+CD95- naive CD8+ T cells expressing CXCR3 (TNR3+). The TCR was taken from a human donor in good health. Some clones in this sample may be carry-over from other donors' samples. The CDR3 protein: CASSSDRGNTEAFF.